These 21 T cell receptor beta chains originate from one sample sequenced in a study of OX40 agonist ivuxolimab in advanced cancers. Measured with immunoSEQ multiplex PCR; TCRdb has only the in-frame clones, and not every one. The sample carries 70,000 to 80,000 clones, approximately 88% recorded once. This material consisted of CD4+ or CD8+ T cells sorted from blood, taken in a trial of the OX40 agonist ivuxolimab. The source is an adult with an advanced solid tumor such as melanoma, head and neck, liver or kidney cancer.

The chain carries TRBV7-3 and TRBJ2-7; 9 nucleotides match TRBD1. This CDR3 has 16 amino acids. Germline V gene sequence: CDR1 SGHTA, CDR2 FQGTGA. Trimming took 1 base from V and 6 from J; bases not matched to a gene: 10. CDR3 loop: CASSLNGTGFLCEQYF. In DNA form, the CDR3 reads TGTGCCAGCAGCTTAAACGGGACAGGGTTTTTGTGCGAGCAGTACTTC.

The chain carries TRBV18 and TRBJ1-1; weak D call: TRBD1 (5 bases). This CDR3 is 18 amino acids long. V lost 4 bases and J lost 3, with 24 bases in between. Germline V lookup: CDR1 KGHSH, CDR2 LQKENI. Here the CDR3 reads CASSLLNNGQGLHTEAFF. CDR3 DNA: TGTGCCAGCTCACTGCTTAACAACGGCCAGGGTCTACACACTGAAGCTTTCTTT.

The chain recombines TRBV2 with TRBJ2-3, with 15 nucleotides matching TRBD2. Germline-derived CDR1 and CDR2 are SNHLY and FYNNEI. The ends lost 6 bases at V and 6 bases at J; junction bases unmatched: 4. CDR3 size: 15 residues. This CDR3 is CASSGLAGGTDTQYF. CDR3 nucleotide sequence: TGTGCCAGCAGCGGACTAGCGGGAGGGACCGATACGCAGTATTTT. The whole variable domain, remainder taken from reference TRBV2 and TRBJ2-3, is EPEVTQTPSHQVTQMGQEVILRCVPISNHLYFYWYRQILGQKVEFLVSFYNNEISEKSEIFDDQFSVERPDGSNFTLKIRSTKLEDSAMYFCASSGLAGGTDTQYFGPGTRLTVL.

This clone appeared once. The V call is TRBV5-1, the J call TRBJ1-3; the D is unclear. The germline gives CDR1 SGHRS, CDR2 YFSETQ. This CDR3 comprises 13 residues. The V and J ends lost 3 bases and 2 bases respectively, with 6 bases between them. Written as DNA, the CDR3 is TGCGCCAGCAGCTCGGATGCTGGAAACACCATATATTTT. Protein sequence: CASSSDAGNTIYF.

The chain employs TRBV19 and TRBJ2-6, with 7 bases matching TRBD1. This CDR3 has 15 amino acids. V lost 4 bases to trimming and J lost 3 bases; unmatched junction nucleotides: 3. Germline V gene data show CDR1 as LNHDA and CDR2 as SQIVND (reference sequence). CDR3 bases: TGTGCCAGTAGTAGACAGGGCCTTGGGGCCAACGTCCTGACTTTC. This gives the protein CASSRQGLGANVLTF.

The CDR3 region is CASSLGRRTSTDTQYF. DNA for the CDR3: TGTGCCAGCAGCTTGGGCAGGCGGACTAGCACAGATACGCAGTATTTT. The chain has TRBV5-6 and TRBJ2-3; the D gene is possibly TRBD2 (5 bases). Germline assignment: CDR1 SGHDT and CDR2 YYEEEE. V lost 0 bases and J lost 0, with 11 bases in between. This CDR3 has 16 residues.

V usage is TRBV27 and J usage is TRBJ2-7, with 10 bases matching TRBD2. Per germline, CDR1 MNHEY and CDR2 SMNVEV (reference sequence). This CDR3 has 17 amino acids. V lost 6 bases, J lost 5 bases, and 16 bases stayed unmatched. The CDR3 nucleotides read TGTGCCAGCAGACCCTTCTCGGTCAATAGCGGGGGGAACGAGCAGTACTTC. This gives the protein CASRPFSVNSGGNEQYF.

The V and J genes are TRBV10-3 and TRBJ1-4, with 10 nucleotides matching TRBD1. Germline CDR1 is ENHRY and CDR2 is SYGVKD. V shed 2 bases, J shed 8 bases, and the junction held 2 bases outside the gene matches. There are 14 residues in the CDR3. CDR3 protein: CAISEGGQGEKLFF. As DNA, the CDR3 is TGTGCCATCAGTGAGGGGGGACAGGGGGAAAAACTGTTTTTT.

This clone has only one observation. The V call is TRBV2, the J call TRBJ2-1; D may be TRBD2 (6 bases). V lost 4 bases to trimming and J lost 5 bases, with 9 bases between them. The CDR3 has 13 amino acids. Germline V lookup: CDR1 SNHLY, CDR2 FYNNEI. Here the CDR3 reads CASSVAANNEQFF. Written as DNA, the CDR3 is TGTGCCAGCAGTGTAGCGGCCAACAATGAGCAGTTCTTC.

The chain couples TRBV5-1 to TRBJ1-5; D gene uncertain. The CDR3 spans 16 residues. The V end lost 0 bases, the J end lost 0 bases, and 10 bases lay between the germline ends. Per the germline V gene, CDR1 is SGHRS and CDR2 is YFSETQ. DNA for the CDR3: TGCGCCAGCAGCTTGGGAACAGCCCTTAGCAATCAGCCCCAGCATTTT. Protein product: CASSLGTALSNQPQHF.

V is TRBV7-9 and J is TRBJ2-1; TRBD2 agrees at 11 bases. Germline CDR1 is SEHNR and CDR2 is FQNEAQ (reference sequence). J was trimmed by 7 bases and V by 4 bases; bases with no gene match: 9. The CDR3 is 16 residues long. CDR3 sequence reads: CASSSRPGLAVNEQFF. The CDR3 nucleotides read TGTGCCAGCAGCTCCCGTCCGGGACTAGCGGTTAATGAGCAGTTCTTC.

This clone has only a few counts. CDR3 nucleotide sequence: TGTGCCAGCAACGACCGGGACAGGCTTAACTATGGCTACACCTTC. Protein: CASNDRDRLNYGYTF. J is TRBJ1-2 and V is TRBV5-5, with 8 bases identical to TRBD1. The CDR3 sequence is 15 residues long. Germline V gene lookup returns CDR1 SGHKS and CDR2 YYEKEE (reference sequence). The trim removed 6 bases at V and 1 base at J, leaving 8 bases unmatched.

In its sample, this clone was seen once. V and J are TRBV5-4 and TRBJ2-7, with D tentatively TRBD1 (5 bases). Per the germline V gene, CDR1 is SGHNT and CDR2 is YYREEE (reference sequence). The V end lost 2 bases, the J end lost 4 bases, and 19 bases lay between the germline ends. CDR3 size: 16 residues. DNA for the CDR3: TGTGCCAGCAGCTTTAAAGTTGGTCTTGGGGCGTACGAGCAGTACTTC. As protein: CASSFKVGLGAYEQYF.

The gene calls are TRBV5-1 and TRBJ2-7; no firm D call. Germline CDR1 is SGHRS and CDR2 is YFSETQ. The length of the CDR3 is 11 residues. V was pared by 0 bases and J by 7 bases, with 5 bases between. The CDR3: CASSLVGEQYF. As DNA, the CDR3 is TGCGCCAGCAGCTTGGTGGGTGAGCAGTACTTC. The complete variable domain, with remaining parts taken from reference TRBV5-1 and TRBJ2-7, reads KAGVTQTPRYLIKTRGQQVTLSCSPISGHRSVSWYQQTPGQGLQFLFEYFSETQRNKGNFPGRFSGRQFSNSRSEMNVSTLELGDSALYLCASSLVGEQYFGPGTRLTVT.

V is TRBV15 and J is TRBJ2-1; TRBD2 matches at 8 bases. Trimming removed 0 bases from V and 2 bases from J; junction bases left unmatched: 6. The length of the CDR3 is 17 residues. Germline-derived CDR1 and CDR2 are LNHNV and YYDKDF (reference sequence). The CDR3 DNA is TGTGCCACCAGCAGAGAGGGAGCGGGAGTTACCTACAATGAGCAGTTCTTC. Translated: CATSREGAGVTYNEQFF.

The V and J genes are TRBV6-5 and TRBJ2-7, with D possibly TRBD1 on 6 matching bases. Looked up from germline, CDR1 is MNHEY and CDR2 is SVGAGI. V was cut by 7 bases and J by 5 bases, with 9 bases left in between. The CDR3 consists of 11 residues. The CDR3 protein is CASTRGNEQYF. The DNA of the CDR3 is TGTGCCAGCACCAGGGGCAACGAGCAGTACTTC.

The genes are TRBV10-3 and TRBJ2-2; a weak D match, TRBD2 (5 bases). The CDR3 has 15 amino acids. V lost 3 bases and J lost 1, with 9 bases in between. Germline V gene lookup returns CDR1 ENHRY and CDR2 SYGVKD. Here the CDR3 DNA reads TGTGCCATCAGTGAAGTAAGCGGGAACACCGGGGAGCTGTTTTTT. Residues: CAISEVSGNTGELFF.

The chain carries TRBV7-2 and TRBJ2-7; D might be TRBD1 (6 bases). Deletions cut 3 bases from V and 6 bases from J, with 18 bases between. Germline assignment: CDR1 SGHTA and CDR2 FQGNSA. CDR3 length: 15 residues. For the CDR3, the DNA is TGTGCCAGCAGCTTGGGTCTCTACAGGGTGGGCGAGCAGTACTTC. Translation gives CASSLGLYRVGEQYF.

The gene calls are TRBV7-2 and TRBJ2-7; 13 nucleotides line up with TRBD2. The ends lost 5 bases at V and 6 bases at J; junction bases unmatched: 10. This CDR3 has 16 amino acids. Germline V CDR1 and CDR2: SGHTA, FQGNSA. This CDR3 is CASSPRTSGSRLEQYF. The CDR3, as DNA: TGTGCCAGCAGCCCGAGGACTAGCGGGAGTAGGCTCGAGCAGTACTTC.

The V gene is TRBV5-1, the J gene TRBJ2-3; possibly TRBD1 or TRBD2 for D (5 bases each). CDR1 and CDR2 from the germline V gene are SGHRS and YFSETQ. This CDR3 has 15 amino acids. V lost 7 bases, J lost 2 bases, and 17 bases lay in between. This CDR3 reads CASGLWDGTTDTQYF. The CDR3 DNA sequence: TGCGCCAGCGGCCTGTGGGACGGGACCACAGATACGCAGTATTTT. Full variable domain (remainder filled in from reference TRBV5-1 and TRBJ2-3): KAGVTQTPRYLIKTRGQQVTLSCSPISGHRSVSWYQQTPGQGLQFLFEYFSETQRNKGNFPGRFSGRQFSNSRSEMNVSTLELGDSALYLCASGLWDGTTDTQYFGPGTRLTVL.

This clone was seen more than once but under ten times. V gene TRBV9 combines with J gene TRBJ2-3, with D possibly TRBD2 on 6 matching bases. CDR3 size: 17 residues. Germline V gene lookup returns CDR1 SGDLS and CDR2 YYNGEE. The V and J ends lost 1 base and 2 bases respectively, with 17 bases between them. The CDR3 DNA is TGTGCCAGCAGCGTAAGGGGACTCCAACTAAACACAGATACGCAGTATTTT. Its translation: CASSVRGLQLNTDTQYF.